The 3 T cell receptor beta chains presented below share a single source sample, sequenced in a study of PD-L1 blockade in urothelial cancer. Produced via immunoSEQ multiplex PCR; TCRdb's table is partial and in-frame only. The sample lists 100,000 or so clones, about 85% occurring once. This material consisted of PBMCs, taken around atezolizumab (anti-PD-L1) treatment. These receptors all come from a man aged 50 or older with urothelial cancer.

This clone was seen only a few times. CDR3 sequence reads: CASSPGVYTEAFF. The CDR3 region has the DNA TGTGCCAGCAGCCCGGGTGTTTACACTGAAGCTTTCTTT. V and J are TRBV7-2 and TRBJ1-1; no firm D call. The CDR3 spans 13 residues. Trimming left V 5 bases short and J 3 bases short, with 10 bases between. Germline V gene data show CDR1 as SGHTA and CDR2 as FQGNSA.

The rearrangement links TRBV30 to TRBJ1-2, with D unclear. CDR1 and CDR2 from the germline V gene are GTSNPN and SVGIG (reference sequence). The germline V and J ends were trimmed by 4 bases and 8 bases, with 17 bases remaining between them. The length of the CDR3 is 13 residues. The CDR3 DNA reads TGTGCCTGGACCAATATAATGGGAGGAGGCTACACCTTC. Protein product: CAWTNIMGGGYTF.

This clone came up a few times. Different DNA sequences within this sample yield the same CDR3. V gene TRBV19 combines with J gene TRBJ1-5; TRBD1 aligns across 9 bases. CDR1 and CDR2 (germline): LNHDA, SQIVND (reference sequence). The CDR3 length is 14 residues. V shed 2 bases and J 5 bases; nucleotides not matched to a gene: 1. This chain's CDR3 is CASSIWTGDQPQHF. The CDR3 region has the DNA TGTGCCAGTAGTATATGGACAGGGGATCAGCCCCAGCATTTT. Together with reference TRBV19 and TRBJ1-5, the CDR3 gives the full variable domain: DGGITQSPKYLFRKEGQNVTLSCEQNLNHDAMYWYRQDPGQGLRLIYYSQIVNDFQKGDIAEGYSVSREKKESFPLTVTSAQKNPTAFYLCASSIWTGDQPQHFGDGTRLSIL.